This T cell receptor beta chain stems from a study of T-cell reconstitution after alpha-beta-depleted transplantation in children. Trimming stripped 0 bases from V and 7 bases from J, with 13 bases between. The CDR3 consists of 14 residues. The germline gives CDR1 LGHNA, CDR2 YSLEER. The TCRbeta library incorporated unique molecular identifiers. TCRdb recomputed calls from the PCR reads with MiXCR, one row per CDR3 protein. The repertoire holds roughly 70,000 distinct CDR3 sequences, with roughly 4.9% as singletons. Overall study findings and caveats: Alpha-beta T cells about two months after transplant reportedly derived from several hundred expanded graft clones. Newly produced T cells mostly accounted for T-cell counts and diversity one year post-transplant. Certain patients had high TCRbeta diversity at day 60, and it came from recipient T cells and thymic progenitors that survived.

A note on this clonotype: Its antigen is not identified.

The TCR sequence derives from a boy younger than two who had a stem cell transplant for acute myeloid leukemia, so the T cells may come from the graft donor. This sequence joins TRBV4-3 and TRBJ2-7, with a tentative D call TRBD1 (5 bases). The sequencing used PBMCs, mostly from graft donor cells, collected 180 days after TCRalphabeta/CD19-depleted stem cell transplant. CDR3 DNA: TGCGCCAGCAGCCAAGACAGGGTTTCAGGGGAGCAGTACTTC. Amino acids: CASSQDRVSGEQYF.